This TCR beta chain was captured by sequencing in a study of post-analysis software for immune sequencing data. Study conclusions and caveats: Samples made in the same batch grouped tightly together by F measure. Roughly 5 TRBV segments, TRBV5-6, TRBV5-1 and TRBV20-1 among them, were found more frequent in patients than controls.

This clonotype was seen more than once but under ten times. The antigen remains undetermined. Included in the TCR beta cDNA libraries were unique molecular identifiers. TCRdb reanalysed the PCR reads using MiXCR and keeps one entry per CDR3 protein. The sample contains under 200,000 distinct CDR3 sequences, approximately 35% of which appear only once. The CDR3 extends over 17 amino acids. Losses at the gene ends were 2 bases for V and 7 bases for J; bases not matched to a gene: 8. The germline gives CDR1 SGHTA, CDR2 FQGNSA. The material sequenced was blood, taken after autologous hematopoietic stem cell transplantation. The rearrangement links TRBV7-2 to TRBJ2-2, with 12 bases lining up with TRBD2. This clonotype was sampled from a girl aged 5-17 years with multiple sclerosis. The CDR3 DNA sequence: TGTGCCAGCAGCTTAAGGCTAGCGGGAGGGAGCGACGGGGAGCTGTTTTTT. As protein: CASSLRLAGGSDGELFF.